This TCR beta chain comes out of a study of T cell responses to AZD1222 COVID-19 vaccine. Across the whole study: Pooling was applied to second doses at about 4 or about 12 weeks. Study-level results: Donors in the cohort were predominantly white British and more often female, and clonal diversity was possibly underestimated. The number of AZD1222 recipients seropositive at baseline was only five or six. Repertoire sampling happened only post peak T cell response.

The germline gives CDR1 MGHRA, CDR2 YSYEKL. The CDR3 runs 16 residues. The J segment lost 6 bases and the V segment lost 4 bases, leaving 11 bases of the junction unmatched. Turning to this clone: What it binds is not known.

The protocol was immunoSEQ multiplex PCR, while the TCRdb copy is restricted to in-frame clones and leaves out a portion. The data contain roughly 120,000 clones, about 89% of them singletons. The sample here was peripheral blood, taken on day 0 of AZD1222 vaccination. The chain employs TRBV4-1 and TRBJ2-7, with 11 bases identical to TRBD2. The origin of this receptor is an adult in good health. The DNA of the CDR3 is TGCGCCAGCAGCCGAGAGGTTTCGGGGACTAGCGGCGAGCAGTACTTC. Translated: CASSREVSGTSGEQYF.